The 12 T cell receptor beta chains in this list originate from one sample, sequenced in a study of OX40 agonist ivuxolimab in advanced cancers. The assay was immunoSEQ multiplex PCR, and TCRdb's table has in-frame clones only and misses some. The sample consists of tens of thousands of clones, roughly nine tenths of them appearing once. The sequenced sample was CD4+ or CD8+ T cells sorted from blood, obtained in a trial of the OX40 agonist ivuxolimab. These receptors were taken from an adult with an advanced solid tumor such as melanoma, head and neck, liver or kidney cancer.

V is TRBV7-2 and J is TRBJ2-7, with TRBD1 matching 8 bases. Germline-derived CDR1 and CDR2 are SGHTA and FQGNSA. V shed 4 bases and J 12 bases; nucleotides not matched to a gene: 11. The CDR3 spans 13 residues. For the CDR3, the DNA is TGTGCCAGCAGCTCCAAGATGACAGGGGAGGTGTACTTC. This encodes CASSSKMTGEVYF.

This clone was found a few times. The rearrangement links TRBV27 to TRBJ2-7; tentative D call: TRBD2 (5 bases). The V gene's germline CDR1 is MNHEY and CDR2 SMNVEV (reference sequence). The CDR3 has 12 residues. Trimming cost V 7 bases and J 5 bases, with 12 bases left between them. CDR3 nucleotides: TGTGCCAGCATTGGAGTGCGGGACGAGCAGTACTTC. Protein product: CASIGVRDEQYF.

The rearrangement uses TRBV28 and TRBJ1-3, with 7 bases fitting TRBD1. This CDR3 has 15 amino acids. The germline V gene has CDR1 MDHEN and CDR2 SYDVKM. The trim removed 3 bases at V and 2 bases at J, leaving 4 bases unmatched. DNA for the CDR3: TGTGCCAGCAGTTTTGGGACAGTCCCTGGAAACACCATATATTTT. Protein sequence: CASSFGTVPGNTIYF.

The chain has TRBV5-1 and TRBJ1-1; 8 nucleotides agree with TRBD1. The CDR3 loop spans 18 amino acids. After removal of 3 bases from V and 1 base from J, the junction contained 14 bases not matched to a gene. The V gene's germline CDR1 is SGHRS and CDR2 YFSETQ. As DNA, the CDR3 is TGCGCCAGCAGCTCCCTTAGAGACAGGGGACACCAGAACACTGAAGCTTTCTTT. Its translation is CASSSLRDRGHQNTEAFF.

Only one count was recorded for this clone. This chain connects TRBV10-3 to TRBJ2-3; TRBD2 matches 12 bases. The V gene end was trimmed by 4 bases and the J gene end by 4 bases; junction bases not matched to a gene: 3. The length of the CDR3 is 15 residues. Looked up from germline, CDR1 is ENHRY and CDR2 is SYGVKD. CDR3 coding DNA: TGTGCCATCAGTGCAACTAGCGGGGGGTCAGATACGCAGTATTTT. It specifies CAISATSGGSDTQYF.

The chain combines TRBV7-3 with TRBJ2-3; 7 positions match TRBD2. V shed 2 bases and J 2 bases; nucleotides not matched to a gene: 4. The CDR3 spans 15 residues. Germline V gene sequence: CDR1 SGHTA, CDR2 FQGTGA. CDR3 residues: CASSLASGNTDTQYF. The CDR3 region has the DNA TGTGCCAGCAGCTTAGCTAGCGGCAACACAGATACGCAGTATTTT. Using reference TRBV7-3 and TRBJ2-3 for the parts outside the CDR3, the full variable domain is GAGVSQTPSNKVTEKGKYVELRCDPISGHTALYWYRQSLGQGPEFLIYFQGTGAADDSGLPNDRFFAVRPEGSVSTLKIQRTERGDSAVYLCASSLASGNTDTQYFGPGTRLTVL.

The chain joins TRBV2 to TRBJ2-2; TRBD1 matches at 7 bases. The trim removed 6 bases at V and 5 bases at J, leaving 12 bases unmatched. The CDR3 is 16 residues long. Germline V gene sequence: CDR1 SNHLY, CDR2 FYNNEI. The DNA of the CDR3 is TGTGCCAGCAGAAATACAGGGGTGGTGCGGACCGGGGAGCTGTTTTTT. Protein sequence: CASRNTGVVRTGELFF. Full variable domain (outside the CDR3, taken from reference TRBV2 and TRBJ2-2): EPEVTQTPSHQVTQMGQEVILRCVPISNHLYFYWYRQILGQKVEFLVSFYNNEISEKSEIFDDQFSVERPDGSNFTLKIRSTKLEDSAMYFCASRNTGVVRTGELFFGEGSRLTVL.

V gene TRBV10-1 combines with J gene TRBJ2-1; perhaps TRBD2 as D (5 bases). With 6 bases removed from V and 7 bases from J, the gap between germline ends came to 16 bases. The CDR3 length is 14 residues. Germline CDR1 is WNHNN and CDR2 is SYGVQD (reference sequence). The CDR3 is CASSEAGVDNEQFF. In DNA, the CDR3 is TGCGCCAGCAGCGAGGCCGGGGTGGATAATGAGCAGTTCTTC.

The chain carries TRBV11-2 and TRBJ2-2; a possible D gene is TRBD2 (6 bases). V lost 1 base, J lost 4 bases, and 13 bases lay in between. The germline CDR1 and CDR2 sequences are SGHAT and FQNNGV. The CDR3 covers 16 residues. The CDR3 DNA reads as TGTGCCAGCAGCTTAGGGATAGGGACTGCCACCGGGGAGCTGTTTTTT. It yields the protein CASSLGIGTATGELFF.

CDR3 in DNA: TGTGCCAGCAGTGAAACCGGCTTAACACCGGGTCGATTCTTC. Its protein is CASSETGLTPGRFF. The rearrangement joins TRBV6-4 to TRBJ2-1; D gene ambiguous. The CDR3 is 14 residues long. Germline V gene lookup returns CDR1 MRHNA and CDR2 SNTAGT. Trimming shortened V by 3 bases and J by 16 bases, and 22 bases separated the two germline ends.

The rearrangement links TRBV2 to TRBJ1-2; 7 bases align to TRBD1. CDR1 and CDR2 (germline): SNHLY, FYNNEI. The CDR3 contains 14 residues. Trimming took 6 bases from V and 6 from J; bases not matched to a gene: 10. The CDR3: CASRDPGTADGYTF. The CDR3 nucleotides read TGTGCCAGCAGGGACCCCGGGACAGCAGATGGCTACACCTTC. Using reference TRBV2 and TRBJ1-2 for the parts outside the CDR3, the full variable domain is EPEVTQTPSHQVTQMGQEVILRCVPISNHLYFYWYRQILGQKVEFLVSFYNNEISEKSEIFDDQFSVERPDGSNFTLKIRSTKLEDSAMYFCASRDPGTADGYTFGSGTRLTVV.

For the CDR3, the DNA is TGTGCCAGTAGTATAGCGGCTAGTTTAGAGACCCAGTACTTC. Protein product: CASSIAASLETQYF. This rearrangement joins TRBV19 to TRBJ2-5, with no clear D. The CDR3 spans 14 residues. V lost 1 base to trimming and J lost 4 bases, with 10 bases between them. CDR1 and CDR2 from the germline V gene are LNHDA and SQIVND (reference sequence).